This record covers a single TCR beta chain. The data were taken from a study of blood T cell repertoires in COVID-19. Across the study: Sites across the United States, Italy and Spain contributed samples from acute and convalescent COVID-19.

V was shortened by 3 bases and J by 13 bases, with 16 bases between the two germline ends. CDR1 and CDR2 from the germline V gene are SNHLY and FYNNEI. The CDR3 contains 14 residues. Original processing notes: Reference gene primer amplification yielded estimated nucleated cell counts. The table came from immunoSEQ multiplex PCR; TCRdb's copy has only in-frame clones and leaves some out. V, J and clone size are taken as reported in that table, and D and trimming were inferred from the DNA itself. Here the sample spans roughly 60,000 clones, roughly 82% being singletons. The J gene is TRBJ1-6, the V gene TRBV2; D is unclear. Sequencing was done on a sample of peripheral blood. This receptor was identified in a woman aged 55-70 years with acute or convalescent COVID-19. The CDR3 sequence: CASSDEPPREPLHF. For the CDR3, the DNA is TGTGCCAGCAGTGATGAGCCCCCTAGGGAGCCCCTCCACTTT.